This T cell receptor beta chain emerged from a study of cytomegalovirus exposure and HLA in healthy donors. Findings and caveats of the study: What a later analysis showed was that several of the most significant clusters appeared linked to common viral pathogens. In a later analysis, a genetic analysis reported fewer productive-TCR N-insertions in an Asian-associated ancestry cluster than the cohort average. Upon later analysis, TCR association rates were observed to vary by HLA locus, being highest for DRB1 and lowest for HLA-C.

All donors participated as healthy donors of bone marrow. Looked up from germline, CDR1 is MDHEN and CDR2 is SYDVKM. The CDR3 has 15 amino acids. J was trimmed by 2 bases and V by 4 bases; bases with no gene match: 5. The PCR used 60 Vbeta and 13 Jbeta primers. TCRdb's copy holds only in-frame clones and misses some; the assay was immunoSEQ multiplex PCR. This sample carries some 150,000 clones, 79% of them seen once, and the ten largest clones take under 8%. To note about this clone: What it binds is unknown.

The chain joins TRBV28 to TRBJ2-7, with 10 bases lining up with TRBD2. The source is a man aged 45-65 years in good health and CMV-seropositive. The sequenced sample consisted of PBMCs. CDR3 protein: CASSWSLAGTYEQYF. The CDR3 DNA follows: TGTGCCAGCAGTTGGTCACTAGCGGGAACCTACGAGCAGTACTTC.